The rows below give T cell receptor beta chains drawn from one sample of a study of T cell repertoires in cytomegalovirus infection. Which antigens these TCRs recognize remains unknown. TCRdb reprocessed the reads via MiXCR and lists one record per CDR3 protein. The profile shows 200,000 or so distinct CDR3 sequences, approximately 38% of them singletons. The sample in question was CD8+ T cells from cultured PBMCs, obtained from culture after CMV antigen stimulation. All receptors derive from a human donor in good health (CMV status not recorded). Some clones in this sample may be carry-over from other donors' samples. Both conserved end residues are part of each CDR3. Fields, in order: D gene, V gene, J gene, clone size, CDR3 protein, CDR3 DNA. D genes are given only for firm matches. Clone sizes are given selectively: once, few, many, or a class where the clone is expanded.

>TRBD1|TRBV12-5|TRBJ1-1|few
CASGQGGGGTEAFF
TGTGCTAGTGGCCAGGGGGGGGGTGGCACTGAAGCTTTCTTT
>NA|TRBV5-1|TRBJ2-3|NA
CASSLRGVQASRTTDTQYF
TGCGCCAGCAGCTTGCGTGGGGTTCAGGCTAGCCGGACGACAGATACGCAGTATTTT
>TRBD1|TRBV29-1|TRBJ2-6|NA
CSVEDSKTRQGAEGANVLTF
TGCAGCGTTGAAGATAGCAAAACGAGACAGGGGGCGGAGGGGGCCAACGTCCTGACTTTC
>TRBD2|TRBV7-8|TRBJ2-5|many
CASSSRSYDRTSKGRETQYF
TGTGCCAGCAGCTCCAGAAGCTACGACCGGACTAGCAAGGGGAGAGAGACCCAGTACTTC
>NA|TRBV19|TRBJ2-3|NA
CASSISTASVSTDTQYF
TGTGCCAGTAGTATCTCCACCGCTTCGGTTAGCACAGATACGCAGTATTTT
>NA|TRBV11-2|TRBJ2-1|NA
CASSLGDPTYNEQFF
TGTGCCAGCAGCTTAGGGGATCCTACCTACAATGAGCAGTTCTTC
>NA|TRBV7-1|TRBJ1-3|NA
CASSAQAGRPGGNTIYF
TGTGCCAGCAGCGCACAAGCCGGGCGCCCAGGTGGAAACACCATATATTTT
>TRBD2|TRBV6-8|TRBJ2-7|NA
CASSLVTSGSYEQYF
TGTGCCAGCAGTCTTGTGACTAGCGGGAGTTACGAGCAGTACTTC
>NA|TRBV12-3/TRBV12-4|TRBJ1-1|NA
CASSPRHGETEAFF
TGTGCAAGCAGTCCCAGACATGGGGAAACTGAAGCTTTCTTT
>NA|TRBV27|TRBJ1-2|NA
CASSLFSGSYGYTF
TGTGCCAGCAGTTTATTTTCGGGTAGCTATGGCTACACCTTC
>TRBD2|TRBV28|TRBJ2-3|NA
CASKGREGSTDTQYF
TGTGCCAGCAAGGGGCGGGAGGGAAGCACAGATACGCAGTATTTT
>TRBD2|TRBV28|TRBJ2-2|few
CASSPGLAGGGTGELFF
TGTGCCAGCAGTCCCGGACTAGCGGGAGGCGGCACCGGGGAGCTGTTTTTT
>TRBD2|TRBV7-2|TRBJ2-1|few
CASSLRRGGYSYNEQFF
TGTGCCAGCAGCTTGAGGCGGGGGGGCTACTCCTACAATGAGCAGTTCTTC
>TRBD2|TRBV27|TRBJ2-7|few
CASAAGLAGNEQYF
TGTGCCAGCGCGGCGGGGCTAGCGGGAAACGAGCAGTACTTC